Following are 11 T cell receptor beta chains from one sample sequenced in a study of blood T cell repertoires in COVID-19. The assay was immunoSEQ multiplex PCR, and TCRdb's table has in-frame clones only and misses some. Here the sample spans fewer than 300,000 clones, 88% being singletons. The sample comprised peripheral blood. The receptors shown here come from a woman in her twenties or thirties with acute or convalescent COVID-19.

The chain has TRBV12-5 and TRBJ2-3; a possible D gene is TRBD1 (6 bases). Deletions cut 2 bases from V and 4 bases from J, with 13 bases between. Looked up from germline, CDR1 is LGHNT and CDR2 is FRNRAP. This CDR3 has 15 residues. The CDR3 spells CASGLSQKGADTQYF. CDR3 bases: TGTGCTAGTGGTTTGTCACAAAAGGGGGCAGATACGCAGTATTTT.

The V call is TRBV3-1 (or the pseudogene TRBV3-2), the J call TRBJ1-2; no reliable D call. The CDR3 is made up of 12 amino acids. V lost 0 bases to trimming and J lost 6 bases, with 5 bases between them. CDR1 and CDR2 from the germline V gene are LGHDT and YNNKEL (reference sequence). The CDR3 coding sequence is TGTGCCAGCAGCCAAGATCTTAATGGCTACACCTTC. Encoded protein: CASSQDLNGYTF.

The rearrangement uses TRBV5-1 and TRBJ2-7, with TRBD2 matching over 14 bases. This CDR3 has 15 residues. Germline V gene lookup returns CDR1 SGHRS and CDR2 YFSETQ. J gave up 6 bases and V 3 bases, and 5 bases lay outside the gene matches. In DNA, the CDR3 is TGCGCCAGCAGCTCGGCCGGGACTAGCGGGGGCGAGCAGTACTTC. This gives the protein CASSSAGTSGGEQYF. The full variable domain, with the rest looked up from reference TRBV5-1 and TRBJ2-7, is KAGVTQTPRYLIKTRGQQVTLSCSPISGHRSVSWYQQTPGQGLQFLFEYFSETQRNKGNFPGRFSGRQFSNSRSEMNVSTLELGDSALYLCASSSAGTSGGEQYFGPGTRLTVT.

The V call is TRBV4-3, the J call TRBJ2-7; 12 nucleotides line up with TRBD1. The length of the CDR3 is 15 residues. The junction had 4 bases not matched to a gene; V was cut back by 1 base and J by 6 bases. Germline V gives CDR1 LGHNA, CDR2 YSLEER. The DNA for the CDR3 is TGCGCCAGCAGCCAAGGAACGGGACAGGGGGCCGAGCAGTACTTC. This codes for CASSQGTGQGAEQYF.

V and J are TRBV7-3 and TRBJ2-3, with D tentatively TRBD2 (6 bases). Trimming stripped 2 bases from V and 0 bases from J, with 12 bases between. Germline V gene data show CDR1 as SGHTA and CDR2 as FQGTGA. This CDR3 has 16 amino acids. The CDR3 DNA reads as TGTGCCAGCAGCTTAGGAGGCGGGACTAGCACAGATACGCAGTATTTT. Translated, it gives CASSLGGGTSTDTQYF.

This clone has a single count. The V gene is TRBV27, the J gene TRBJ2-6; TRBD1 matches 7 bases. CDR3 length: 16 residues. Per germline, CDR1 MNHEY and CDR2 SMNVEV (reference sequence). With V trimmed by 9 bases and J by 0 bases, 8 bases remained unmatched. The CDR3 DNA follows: TGTGCCAGGACAACCGGGACAGTCTCTGGGGCCAACGTCCTGACTTTC. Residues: CARTTGTVSGANVLTF. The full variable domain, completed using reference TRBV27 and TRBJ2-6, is EAQVTQNPRYLITVTGKKLTVTCSQNMNHEYMSWYRQDPGLGLRQIYYSMNVEVTDKGDVPEGYKVSRKEKRNFPLILESPSPNQTSLYFCARTTGTVSGANVLTFGAGSRLTVL.

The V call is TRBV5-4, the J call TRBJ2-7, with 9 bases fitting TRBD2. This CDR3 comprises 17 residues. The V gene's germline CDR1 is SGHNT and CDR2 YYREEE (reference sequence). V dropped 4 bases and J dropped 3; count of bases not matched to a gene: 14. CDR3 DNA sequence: TGTGCCAGCAGCCAGGGACTAGCACCCCGAAAAAACTACGAGCAGTACTTC. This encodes CASSQGLAPRKNYEQYF.

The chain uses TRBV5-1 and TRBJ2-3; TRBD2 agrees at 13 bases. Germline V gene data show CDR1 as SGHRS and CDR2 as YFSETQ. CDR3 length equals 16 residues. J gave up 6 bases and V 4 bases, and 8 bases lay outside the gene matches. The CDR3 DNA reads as TGCGCCAGCAGCACCTCGACTAGCGGGGGGCGGGATACGCAGTATTTT. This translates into CASSTSTSGGRDTQYF.

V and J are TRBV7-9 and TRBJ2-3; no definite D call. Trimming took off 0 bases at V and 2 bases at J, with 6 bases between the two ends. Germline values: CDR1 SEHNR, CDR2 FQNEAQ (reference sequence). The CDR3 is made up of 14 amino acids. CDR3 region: CASSLAHPTDTQYF. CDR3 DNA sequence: TGTGCCAGCAGCTTAGCACACCCCACAGATACGCAGTATTTT. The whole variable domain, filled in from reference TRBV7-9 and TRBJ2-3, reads DTGVSQNPRHKITKRGQNVTFRCDPISEHNRLYWYRQTLGQGPEFLTYFQNEAQLEKSRLLSDRFSAERPKGSFSTLEIQRTEQGDSAMYLCASSLAHPTDTQYFGPGTRLTVL.

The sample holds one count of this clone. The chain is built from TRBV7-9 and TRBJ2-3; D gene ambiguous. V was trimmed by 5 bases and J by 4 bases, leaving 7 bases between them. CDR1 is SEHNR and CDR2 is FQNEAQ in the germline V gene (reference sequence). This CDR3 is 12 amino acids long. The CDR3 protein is CASSPRADTQYF. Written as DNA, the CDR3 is TGTGCCAGCAGCCCCCGAGCAGATACGCAGTATTTT.

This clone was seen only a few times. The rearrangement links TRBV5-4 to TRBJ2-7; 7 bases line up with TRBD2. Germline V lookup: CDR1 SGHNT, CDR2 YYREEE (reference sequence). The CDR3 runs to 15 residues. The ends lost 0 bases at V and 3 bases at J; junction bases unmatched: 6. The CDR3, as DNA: TGTGCCAGCAGCTTGGTGGGGAGGGGAGTCTACGAGCAGTACTTC. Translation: CASSLVGRGVYEQYF.